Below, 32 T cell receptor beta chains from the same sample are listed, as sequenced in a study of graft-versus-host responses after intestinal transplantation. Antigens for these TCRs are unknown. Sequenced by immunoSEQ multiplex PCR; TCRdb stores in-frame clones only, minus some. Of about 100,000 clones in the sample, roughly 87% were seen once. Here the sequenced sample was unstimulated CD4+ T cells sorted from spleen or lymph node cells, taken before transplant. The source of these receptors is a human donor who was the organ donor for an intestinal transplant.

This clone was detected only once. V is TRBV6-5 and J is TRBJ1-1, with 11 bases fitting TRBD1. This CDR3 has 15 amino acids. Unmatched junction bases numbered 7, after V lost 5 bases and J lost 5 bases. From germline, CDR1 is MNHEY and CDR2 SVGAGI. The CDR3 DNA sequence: TGTGCCAGCAGTCTTTCAGGACAGGGGGCGACTGAAGCTTTCTTT. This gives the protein CASSLSGQGATEAFF.

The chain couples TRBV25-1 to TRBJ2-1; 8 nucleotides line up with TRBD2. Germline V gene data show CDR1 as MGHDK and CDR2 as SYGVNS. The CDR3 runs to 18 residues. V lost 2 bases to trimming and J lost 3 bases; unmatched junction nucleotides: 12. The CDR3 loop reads CASSETRSGGLYYNEQFF. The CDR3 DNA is TGTGCCAGCAGTGAAACCCGGAGCGGGGGCCTTTACTACAATGAGCAGTTCTTC.

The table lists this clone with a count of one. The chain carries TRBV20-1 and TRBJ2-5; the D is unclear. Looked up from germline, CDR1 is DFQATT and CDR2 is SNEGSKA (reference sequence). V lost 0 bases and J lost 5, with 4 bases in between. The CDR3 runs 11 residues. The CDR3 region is CSARDVETQYF. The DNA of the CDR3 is TGCAGTGCTAGAGACGTGGAGACCCAGTACTTC.

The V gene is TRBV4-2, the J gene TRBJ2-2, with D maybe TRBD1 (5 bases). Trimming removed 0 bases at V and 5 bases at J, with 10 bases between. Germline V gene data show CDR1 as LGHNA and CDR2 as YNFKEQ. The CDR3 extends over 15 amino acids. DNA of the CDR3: TGTGCCAGCAGCCAAGAGCCCAGGGTAACCGGGGAGCTGTTTTTT. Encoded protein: CASSQEPRVTGELFF.

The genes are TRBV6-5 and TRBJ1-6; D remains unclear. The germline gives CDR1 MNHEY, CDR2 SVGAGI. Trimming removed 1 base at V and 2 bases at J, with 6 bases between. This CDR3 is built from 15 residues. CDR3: CASSYFGTYNSPLHF. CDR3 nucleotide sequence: TGTGCCAGCAGTTACTTTGGAACCTATAATTCACCCCTCCACTTT.

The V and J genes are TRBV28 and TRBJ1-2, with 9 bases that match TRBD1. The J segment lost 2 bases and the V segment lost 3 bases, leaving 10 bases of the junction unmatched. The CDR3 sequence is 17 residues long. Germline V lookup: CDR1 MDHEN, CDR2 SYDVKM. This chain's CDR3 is CASSFSRDRVWNYGYTF. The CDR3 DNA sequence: TGTGCCAGCAGTTTCTCCCGGGACAGGGTATGGAACTATGGCTACACCTTC.

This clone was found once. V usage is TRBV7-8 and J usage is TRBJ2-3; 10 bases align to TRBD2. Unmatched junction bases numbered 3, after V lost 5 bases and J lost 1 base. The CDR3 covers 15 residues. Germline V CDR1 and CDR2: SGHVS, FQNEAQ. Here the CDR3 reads CASSNLAGGTDTQYF. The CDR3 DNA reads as TGTGCCAGCAGCAACCTAGCGGGGGGCACAGATACGCAGTATTTT.

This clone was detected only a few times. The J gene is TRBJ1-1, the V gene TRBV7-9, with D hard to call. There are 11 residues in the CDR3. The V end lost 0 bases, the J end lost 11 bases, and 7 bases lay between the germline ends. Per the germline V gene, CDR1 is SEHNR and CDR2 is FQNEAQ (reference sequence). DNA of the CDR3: TGTGCCAGCAGCTTAGCTGCCGATGCTTTCTTT. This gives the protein CASSLAADAFF.

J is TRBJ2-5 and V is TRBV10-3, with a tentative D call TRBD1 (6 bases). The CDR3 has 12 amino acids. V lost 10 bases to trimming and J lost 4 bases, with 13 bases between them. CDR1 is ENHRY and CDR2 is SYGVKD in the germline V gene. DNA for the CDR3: TGTGCCACCAAGACAGGCGCAGAGACCCAGTACTTC. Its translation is CATKTGAETQYF.

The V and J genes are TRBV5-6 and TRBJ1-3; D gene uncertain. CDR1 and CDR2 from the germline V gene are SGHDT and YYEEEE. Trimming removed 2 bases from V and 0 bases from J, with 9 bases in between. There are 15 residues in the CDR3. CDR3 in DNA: TGTGCCAGCAGCTTAGGACCGGCCTCTGGAAACACCATATATTTT. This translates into CASSLGPASGNTIYF.

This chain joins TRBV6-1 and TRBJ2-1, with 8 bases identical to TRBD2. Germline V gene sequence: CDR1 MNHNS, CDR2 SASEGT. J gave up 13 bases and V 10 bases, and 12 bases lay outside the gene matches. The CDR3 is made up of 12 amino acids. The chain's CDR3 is CAITTGLVSQFF. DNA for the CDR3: TGTGCCATCACAACGGGACTAGTTTCTCAGTTCTTC.

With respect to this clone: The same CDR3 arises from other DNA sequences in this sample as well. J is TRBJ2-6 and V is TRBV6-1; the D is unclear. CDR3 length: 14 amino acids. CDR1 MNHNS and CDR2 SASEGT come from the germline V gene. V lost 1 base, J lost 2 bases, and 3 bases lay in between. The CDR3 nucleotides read TGTGCCAGCAGTGAAGGAGCTGGGGCCAACGTCCTGACTTTC. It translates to CASSEGAGANVLTF.

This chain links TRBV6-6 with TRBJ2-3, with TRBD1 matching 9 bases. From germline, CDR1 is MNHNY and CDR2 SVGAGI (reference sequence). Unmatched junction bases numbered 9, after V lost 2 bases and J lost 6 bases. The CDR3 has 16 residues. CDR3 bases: TGTGCCAGCAGTTACCGGGGACAGGGCGGATACGATACGCAGTATTTT. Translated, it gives CASSYRGQGGYDTQYF.

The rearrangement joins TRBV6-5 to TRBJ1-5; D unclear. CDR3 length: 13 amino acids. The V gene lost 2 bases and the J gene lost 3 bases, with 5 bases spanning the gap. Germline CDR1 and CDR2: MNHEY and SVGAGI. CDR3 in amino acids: CASSYGANQPQHF. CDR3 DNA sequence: TGTGCCAGCAGTTACGGAGCCAATCAGCCCCAGCATTTT.

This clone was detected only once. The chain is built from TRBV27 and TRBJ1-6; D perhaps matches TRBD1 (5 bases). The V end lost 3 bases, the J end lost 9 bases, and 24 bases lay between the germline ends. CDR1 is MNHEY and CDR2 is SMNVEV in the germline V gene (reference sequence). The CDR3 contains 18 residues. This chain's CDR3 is CASSLGLGEGVEFSPLHF. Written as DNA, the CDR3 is TGTGCCAGCAGTTTGGGGCTGGGGGAAGGCGTGGAATTTTCACCCCTCCACTTT.

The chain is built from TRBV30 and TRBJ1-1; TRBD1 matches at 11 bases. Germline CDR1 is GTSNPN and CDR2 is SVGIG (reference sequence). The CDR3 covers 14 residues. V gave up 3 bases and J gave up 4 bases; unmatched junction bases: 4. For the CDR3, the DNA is TGTGCCTGGAGGGCCGGGACAGGGGGCACTGAAGCTTTCTTT. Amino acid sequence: CAWRAGTGGTEAFF. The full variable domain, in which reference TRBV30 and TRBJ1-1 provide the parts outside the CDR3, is SQTIHQWPATLVQPVGSPLSLECTVEGTSNPNLYWYRQAAGRGLQLLFYSVGIGQISSEVPQNLSASRPQDRQFILSSKKLLLSDSGFYLCAWRAGTGGTEAFFGQGTRLTVV.

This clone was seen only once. CDR3 in DNA: TGTGCCAGCAGCACCGCCAGTGGCTACACCTTC. This translates into CASSTASGYTF. The chain is built from TRBV5-6 and TRBJ1-2; D unclear. The CDR3 sequence is 11 residues long. CDR1 SGHDT and CDR2 YYEEEE come from the germline V gene. Trimming shortened V by 4 bases and J by 7 bases, and 8 bases separated the two germline ends.

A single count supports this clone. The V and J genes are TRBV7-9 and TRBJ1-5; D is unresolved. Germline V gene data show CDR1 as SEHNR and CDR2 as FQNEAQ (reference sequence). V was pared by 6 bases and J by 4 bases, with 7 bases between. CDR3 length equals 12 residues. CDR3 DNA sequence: TGTGCCAGCAGTAACACGAATCAGCCCCAGCATTTT. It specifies CASSNTNQPQHF.

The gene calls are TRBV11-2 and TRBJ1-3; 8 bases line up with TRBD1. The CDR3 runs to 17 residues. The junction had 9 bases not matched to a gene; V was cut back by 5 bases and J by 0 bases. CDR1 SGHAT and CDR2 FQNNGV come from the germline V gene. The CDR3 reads CASSLFTTGGSGNTIYF. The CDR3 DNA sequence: TGTGCCAGCAGCCTCTTCACCACAGGGGGCTCTGGAAACACCATATATTTT.

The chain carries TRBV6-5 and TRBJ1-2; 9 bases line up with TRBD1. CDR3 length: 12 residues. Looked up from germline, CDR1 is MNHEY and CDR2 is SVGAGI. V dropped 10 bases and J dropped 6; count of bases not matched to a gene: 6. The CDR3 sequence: CAIFGTGNGYTF. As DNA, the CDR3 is TGTGCCATCTTTGGGACAGGGAATGGCTACACCTTC.

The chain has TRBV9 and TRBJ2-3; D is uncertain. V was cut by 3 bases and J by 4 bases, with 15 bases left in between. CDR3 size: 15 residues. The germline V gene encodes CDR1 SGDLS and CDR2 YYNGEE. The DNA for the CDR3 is TGTGCCAGCAGCGCCCGGGCTGGTTGGGCAGATACGCAGTATTTT. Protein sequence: CASSARAGWADTQYF.

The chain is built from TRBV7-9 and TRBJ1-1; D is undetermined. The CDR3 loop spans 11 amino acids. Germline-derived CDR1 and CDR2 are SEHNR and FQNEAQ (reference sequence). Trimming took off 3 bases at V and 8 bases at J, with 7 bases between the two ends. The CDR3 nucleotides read TGTGCCAGCAGCTTTAAAGAAGAAGCTTTCTTT. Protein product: CASSFKEEAFF.

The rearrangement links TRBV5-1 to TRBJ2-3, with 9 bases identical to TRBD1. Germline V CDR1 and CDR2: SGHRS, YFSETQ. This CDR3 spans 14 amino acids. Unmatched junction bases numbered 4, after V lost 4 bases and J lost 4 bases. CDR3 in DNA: TGCGCCAGCAGCCGGGACAGGGATGCAGATACGCAGTATTTT. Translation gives CASSRDRDADTQYF.

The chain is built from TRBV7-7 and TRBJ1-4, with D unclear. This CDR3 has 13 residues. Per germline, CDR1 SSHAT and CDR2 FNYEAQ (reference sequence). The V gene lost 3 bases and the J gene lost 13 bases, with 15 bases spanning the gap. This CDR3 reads CASSFDGRGRLFF. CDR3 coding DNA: TGTGCCAGCAGCTTCGATGGCCGCGGGAGACTGTTTTTT.

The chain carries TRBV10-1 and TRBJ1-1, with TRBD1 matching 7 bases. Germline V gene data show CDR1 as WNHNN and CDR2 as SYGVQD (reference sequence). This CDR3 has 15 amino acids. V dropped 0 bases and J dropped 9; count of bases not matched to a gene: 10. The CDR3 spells CASSESQTGRTQAFF. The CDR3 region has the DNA TGCGCCAGCAGTGAGTCCCAGACAGGGAGAACCCAAGCTTTCTTT.

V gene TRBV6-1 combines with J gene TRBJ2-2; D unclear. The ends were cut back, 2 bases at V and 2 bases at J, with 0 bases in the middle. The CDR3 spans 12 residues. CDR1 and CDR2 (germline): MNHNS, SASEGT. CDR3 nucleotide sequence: TGTGCCAGCAGTGAAAACACCGGGGAGCTGTTTTTT. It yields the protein CASSENTGELFF.

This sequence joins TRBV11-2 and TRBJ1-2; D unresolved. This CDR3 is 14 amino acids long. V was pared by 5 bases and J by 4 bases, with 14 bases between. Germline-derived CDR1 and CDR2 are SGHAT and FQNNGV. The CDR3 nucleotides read TGTGCCAGCAGCCCGCCTGGGAGTCTCTATGGCTACACCTTC. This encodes CASSPPGSLYGYTF. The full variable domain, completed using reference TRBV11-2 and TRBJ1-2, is EAGVAQSPRYKIIEKRQSVAFWCNPISGHATLYWYQQILGQGPKLLIQFQNNGVVDDSQLPKDRFSAERLKGVDSTLKIQPAKLEDSAVYLCASSPPGSLYGYTFGSGTRLTVV.

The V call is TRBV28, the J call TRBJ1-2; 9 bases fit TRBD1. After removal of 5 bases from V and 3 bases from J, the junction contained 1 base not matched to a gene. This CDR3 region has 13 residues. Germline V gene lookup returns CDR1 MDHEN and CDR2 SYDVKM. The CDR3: CASSTGGYYGYTF. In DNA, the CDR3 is TGTGCCAGCAGTACAGGGGGCTACTATGGCTACACCTTC.

CDR3 loop: CASSLSSGGVGPYEQYF. The CDR3 nucleotides are TGTGCCAGCAGCTTATCCTCAGGGGGGGTGGGTCCCTACGAGCAGTACTTC. The chain recombines TRBV11-2 with TRBJ2-7; either TRBD1 or TRBD2 may fit D (7 bases each). The length of the CDR3 is 17 residues. Trimming pared 2 bases from V and 2 bases from J, leaving 19 bases between. Germline CDR1 SGHAT, CDR2 FQNNGV.

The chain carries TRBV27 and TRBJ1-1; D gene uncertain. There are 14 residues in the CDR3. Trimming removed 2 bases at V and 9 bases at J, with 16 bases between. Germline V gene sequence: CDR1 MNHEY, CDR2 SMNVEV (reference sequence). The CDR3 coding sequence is TGTGCCAGCAGTTTAAGGGTCGGGCAGTTTAAAGCTTTCTTT. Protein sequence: CASSLRVGQFKAFF.

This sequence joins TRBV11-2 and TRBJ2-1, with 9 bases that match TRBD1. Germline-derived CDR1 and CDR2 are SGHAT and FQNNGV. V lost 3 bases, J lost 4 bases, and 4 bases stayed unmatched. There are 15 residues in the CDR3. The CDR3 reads CASSFGTGLYNEQFF. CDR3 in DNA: TGTGCCAGCAGCTTCGGGACAGGGTTGTACAATGAGCAGTTCTTC.

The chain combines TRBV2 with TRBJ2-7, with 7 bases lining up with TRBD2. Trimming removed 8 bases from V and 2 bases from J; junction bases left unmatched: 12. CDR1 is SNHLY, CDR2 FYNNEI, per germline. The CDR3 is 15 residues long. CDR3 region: CASGKGLQATYEQYF. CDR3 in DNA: TGTGCCAGCGGGAAGGGACTACAGGCAACCTACGAGCAGTACTTC.